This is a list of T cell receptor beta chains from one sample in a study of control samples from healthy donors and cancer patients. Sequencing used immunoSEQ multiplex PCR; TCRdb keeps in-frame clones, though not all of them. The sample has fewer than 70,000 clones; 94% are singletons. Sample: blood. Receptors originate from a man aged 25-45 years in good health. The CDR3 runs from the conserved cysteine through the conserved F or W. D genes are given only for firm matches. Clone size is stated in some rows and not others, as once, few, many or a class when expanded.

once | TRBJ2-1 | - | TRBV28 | TGTGCCAGCAGTGCATTAGAGGGCGCATACAATGAGCAGTTCTTC | CASSALEGAYNEQFF
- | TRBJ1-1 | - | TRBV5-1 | TGCGCCAGCAGCTTGGGCCCGAATACTGAAGCTTTCTTT | CASSLGPNTEAFF
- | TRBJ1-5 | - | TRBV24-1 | TGTGCCACCAGTGCCACGGATCAGCCCCAGCATTTT | CATSATDQPQHF
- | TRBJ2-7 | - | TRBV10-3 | TGTGCCATCAGTGAGTCGGGACCCACCGCCGAGCAGTACTTC | CAISESGPTAEQYF
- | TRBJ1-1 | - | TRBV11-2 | TGTGCCAGCAGCTTAGCCTTCAGGACCCTCGGGACTGAAGCTTTCTTT | CASSLAFRTLGTEAFF
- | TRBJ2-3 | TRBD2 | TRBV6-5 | TGTGCCAGCAACGGGAGGGAGACAGATACGCAGTATTTT | CASNGRETDTQYF
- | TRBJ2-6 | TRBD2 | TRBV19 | TGTGCCAGTAGTATGGGGGGGAGCGCTGGGGCCAACGTCCTGACTTTC | CASSMGGSAGANVLTF
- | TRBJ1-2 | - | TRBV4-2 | TGTGCCAGCAGCCAAGCAAGGGACACCTACTATGGCTACACCTTC | CASSQARDTYYGYTF
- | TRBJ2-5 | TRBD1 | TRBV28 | TGTGCCAGCAGTTCCTCGGACAGGAACCAAGAGACCCAGTACTTC | CASSSSDRNQETQYF
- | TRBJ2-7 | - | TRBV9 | TGTGCCAGCAGCGGAGGCTTGGGAGGTCTCTCCTACGAGCAGTACTTC | CASSGGLGGLSYEQYF
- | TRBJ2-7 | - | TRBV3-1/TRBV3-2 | TGTGCCAGCAGCCAAGATCCCAGGGACGAGCAGTACTTC | CASSQDPRDEQYF
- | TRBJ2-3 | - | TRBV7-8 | TGTGCCAGCAGCTTAGAACAACGACTTAGCACAGATACGCAGTATTTT | CASSLEQRLSTDTQYF
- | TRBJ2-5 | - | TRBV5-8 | TGTGCCAGCAGCTTGTCTCTGGGGGCGGGTGAGACCCAGTACTTC | CASSLSLGAGETQYF
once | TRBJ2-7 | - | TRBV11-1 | TGTGCCAGCAGCTTGAAGGGCCAGGGGGGGCACGAGCAGTACTTC | CASSLKGQGGHEQYF
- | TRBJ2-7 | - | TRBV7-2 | TGTGCCAGCAGCTTACGGGGGGCAAGTGACTACGAGCAGTACTTC | CASSLRGASDYEQYF
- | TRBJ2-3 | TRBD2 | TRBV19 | TGTGCCAGTCAGACTAGCGGGGGGGCTCCAGATACGCAGTATTTT | CASQTSGGAPDTQYF
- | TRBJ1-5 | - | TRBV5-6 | TGTGCCAGCAGCTCGACAGGCAGCGGCAGTCAGCCCCAGCATTTT | CASSSTGSGSQPQHF
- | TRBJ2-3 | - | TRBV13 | TGTGCCAGCAGCCCCGCTTGGGGCGACACAGATACGCAGTATTTT | CASSPAWGDTDTQYF
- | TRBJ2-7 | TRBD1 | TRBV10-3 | TGTGCCATCAGGGATACCGGGACAGGAGCCTACGAGCAGTACTTC | CAIRDTGTGAYEQYF
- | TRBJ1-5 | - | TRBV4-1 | TGCGCCAGCAGCCAAGTACCAGCCCTCGGTGACCTTAGCAATCAGCCCCAGCATTTT | CASSQVPALGDLSNQPQHF
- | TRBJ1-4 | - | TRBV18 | TGTGCCAGCTCACCGCGGAGAGGGCGAGAAAAACTGTTTTTT | CASSPRRGREKLFF
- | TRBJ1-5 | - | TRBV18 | TGTGCCAGCTCACCTGGTGGCGATCAGCCCCAGCATTTT | CASSPGGDQPQHF
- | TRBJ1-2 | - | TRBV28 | TGTGCCAGCAGTTTGCTTAACTATGGCTACACCTTC | CASSLLNYGYTF
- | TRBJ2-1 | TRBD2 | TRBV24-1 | TGTGCCACCAGTGACCCTCTCCGGGGGGGGGCGAGGTACAATGAGCAGTTCTTC | CATSDPLRGGARYNEQFF
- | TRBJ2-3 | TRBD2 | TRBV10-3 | TGTGCCATCAGTGATAGTGTGGGGATAGCGGGGGGCCTTGGCGCAGATACGCAGTATTTT | CAISDSVGIAGGLGADTQYF
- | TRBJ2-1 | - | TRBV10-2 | TGCGCCAGCAGGAGAGGGGAAGTCAGGCAAGGTGAGCAGTTCTTC | CASRRGEVRQGEQFF
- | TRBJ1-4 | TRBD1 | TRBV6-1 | TGTGCCAGCAGTGAAGTCGGGGGACAGCAAAATGAAAAACTGTTTTTT | CASSEVGGQQNEKLFF
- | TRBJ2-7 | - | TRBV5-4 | TGTGCCAGCAGCTCTGGGACGGGGGCCTACGAGCAGTACTTC | CASSSGTGAYEQYF
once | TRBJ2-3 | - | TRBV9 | TGTGCCAGCAGTGTGGACAGAAGAACCACAGATACGCAGTATTTT | CASSVDRRTTDTQYF
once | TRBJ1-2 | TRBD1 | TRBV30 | TGTGCCTGCCACCGGGACAGGGGGCATGGCTACACCTTC | CACHRDRGHGYTF
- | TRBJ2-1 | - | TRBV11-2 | TGTGCCAGCACCCCGCCGGGGACCTACAATGAGCAGTTCTTC | CASTPPGTYNEQFF
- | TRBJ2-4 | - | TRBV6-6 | TGTGCCAGCAGGACCGGGTTCGGAGACATTCAGTACTTC | CASRTGFGDIQYF
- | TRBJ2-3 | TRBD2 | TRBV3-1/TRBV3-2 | TGTGCCAGCAGGTCTACTAGCGGGGGGCCGAGAGATACGCAGTATTTT | CASRSTSGGPRDTQYF
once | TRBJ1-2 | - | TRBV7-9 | TGTGCCAGCAGCGTTCCGGGGGGCGGCTACACCTTC | CASSVPGGGYTF